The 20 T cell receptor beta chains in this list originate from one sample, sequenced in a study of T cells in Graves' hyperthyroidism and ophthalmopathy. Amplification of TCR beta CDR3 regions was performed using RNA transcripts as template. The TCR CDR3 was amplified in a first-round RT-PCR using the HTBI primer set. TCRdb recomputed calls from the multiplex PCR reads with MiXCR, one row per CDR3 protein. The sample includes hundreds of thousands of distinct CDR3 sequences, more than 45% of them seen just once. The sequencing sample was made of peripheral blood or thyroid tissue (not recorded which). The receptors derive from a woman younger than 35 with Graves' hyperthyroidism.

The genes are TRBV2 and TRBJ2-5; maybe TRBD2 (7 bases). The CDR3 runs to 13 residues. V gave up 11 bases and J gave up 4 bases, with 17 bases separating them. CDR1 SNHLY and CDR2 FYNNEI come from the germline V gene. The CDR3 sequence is CASNRGGLETQYF. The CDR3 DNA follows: TGTGCCTCCAATAGGGGGGGCTTAGAGACCCAGTACTTC.

This CDR3 reads CSVEDRDVNEKLFF. The CDR3 bases are TGCAGCGTTGAAGATCGGGACGTTAATGAAAAACTGTTTTTT. The chain is built from TRBV29-1 and TRBJ1-4; tentatively, D is TRBD1 (5 bases). V gave up 0 bases and J gave up 4 bases, with 9 bases separating them. The germline V gene has CDR1 SQVTM and CDR2 ANQGSEA. The CDR3 extends over 14 amino acids.

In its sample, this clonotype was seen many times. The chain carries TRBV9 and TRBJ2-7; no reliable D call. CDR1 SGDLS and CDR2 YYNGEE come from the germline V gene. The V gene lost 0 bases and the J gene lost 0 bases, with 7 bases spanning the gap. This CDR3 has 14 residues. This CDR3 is CASSVEALSYEQYF. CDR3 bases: TGTGCCAGCAGCGTAGAGGCCCTCTCCTACGAGCAGTACTTC.

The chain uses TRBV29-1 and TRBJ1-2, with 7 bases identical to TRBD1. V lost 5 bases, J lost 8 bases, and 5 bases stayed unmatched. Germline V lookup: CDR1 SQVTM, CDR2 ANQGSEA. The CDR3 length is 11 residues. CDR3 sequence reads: CSVHRGSGYTF. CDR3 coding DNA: TGCAGCGTTCACAGGGGTAGCGGCTACACCTTC.

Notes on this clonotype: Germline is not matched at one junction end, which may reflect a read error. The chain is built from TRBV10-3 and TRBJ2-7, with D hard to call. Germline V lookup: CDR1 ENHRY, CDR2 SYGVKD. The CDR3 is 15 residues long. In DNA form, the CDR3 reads TGTGCCAGCAGTGCTAGAGATCAACGGTCCTACGAGCAGTACTTC. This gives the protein CASSARDQRSYEQYF.

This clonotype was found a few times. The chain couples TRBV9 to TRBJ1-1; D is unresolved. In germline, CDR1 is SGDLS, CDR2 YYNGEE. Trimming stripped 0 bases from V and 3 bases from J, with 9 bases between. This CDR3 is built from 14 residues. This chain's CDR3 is CASSVEVLYTEAFF. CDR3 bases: TGTGCCAGCAGCGTAGAGGTTTTGTACACTGAAGCTTTCTTT.

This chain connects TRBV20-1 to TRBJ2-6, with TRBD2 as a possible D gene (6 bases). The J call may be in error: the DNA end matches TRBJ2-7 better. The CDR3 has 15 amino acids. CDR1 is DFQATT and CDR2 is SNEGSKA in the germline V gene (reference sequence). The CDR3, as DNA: TGCAGTGCCTCCCCCCGCGGGGCCCACTACTACGAGCAGTACTTC. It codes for CSASPRGAHYYEQYF.

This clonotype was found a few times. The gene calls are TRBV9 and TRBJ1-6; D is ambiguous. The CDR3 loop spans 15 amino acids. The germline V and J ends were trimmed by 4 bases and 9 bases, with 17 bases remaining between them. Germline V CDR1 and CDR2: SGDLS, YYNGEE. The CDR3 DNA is TGTGCCAGCAGCCCCCGCGACGGCGGCCTTTCACCCCTCCACTTT. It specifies CASSPRDGGLSPLHF.

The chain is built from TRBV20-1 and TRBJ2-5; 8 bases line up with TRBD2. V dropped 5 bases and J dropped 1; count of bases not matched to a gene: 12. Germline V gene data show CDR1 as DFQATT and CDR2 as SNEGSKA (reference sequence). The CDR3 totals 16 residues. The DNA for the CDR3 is TGCAGTGCTTACCAACTTGGGACTAGTCCCCAAGAGACCCAGTACTTC. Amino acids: CSAYQLGTSPQETQYF.

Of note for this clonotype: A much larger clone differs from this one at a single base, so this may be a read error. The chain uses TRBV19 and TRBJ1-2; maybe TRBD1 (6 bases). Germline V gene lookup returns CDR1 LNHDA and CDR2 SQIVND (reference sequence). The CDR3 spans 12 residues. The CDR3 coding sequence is TGTGCCAGCTTCAGGGGAAACTATGACTACACCTTC. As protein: CASFRGNYDYTF. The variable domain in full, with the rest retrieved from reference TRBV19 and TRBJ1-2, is DGGITQSPKYLFRKEGQNVTLSCEQNLNHDAMYWYRQDPGQGLRLIYYSQIVNDFQKGDIAEGYSVSREKKESFPLTVTSAQKNPTAFYLCASFRGNYDYTFGSGTRLTVV.

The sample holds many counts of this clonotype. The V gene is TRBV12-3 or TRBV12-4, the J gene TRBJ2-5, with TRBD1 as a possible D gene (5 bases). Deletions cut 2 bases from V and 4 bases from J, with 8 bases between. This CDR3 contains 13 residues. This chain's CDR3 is CASSLNRRETQYF. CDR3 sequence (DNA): TGTGCCAGCAGTTTAAACAGGCGAGAGACCCAGTACTTC.

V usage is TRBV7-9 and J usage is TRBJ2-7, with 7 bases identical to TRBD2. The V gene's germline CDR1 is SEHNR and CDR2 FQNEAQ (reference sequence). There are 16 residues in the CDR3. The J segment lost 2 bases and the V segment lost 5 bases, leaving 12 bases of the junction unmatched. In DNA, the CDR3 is TGTGCCAGCAGCCGAGGCGGGAGTAGCGCGGCCTACGAGCAGTACTTC. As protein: CASSRGGSSAAYEQYF. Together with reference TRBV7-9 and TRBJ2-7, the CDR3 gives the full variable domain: DTGVSQNPRHKITKRGQNVTFRCDPISEHNRLYWYRQTLGQGPEFLTYFQNEAQLEKSRLLSDRFSAERPKGSFSTLEIQRTEQGDSAMYLCASSRGGSSAAYEQYFGPGTRLTVT.

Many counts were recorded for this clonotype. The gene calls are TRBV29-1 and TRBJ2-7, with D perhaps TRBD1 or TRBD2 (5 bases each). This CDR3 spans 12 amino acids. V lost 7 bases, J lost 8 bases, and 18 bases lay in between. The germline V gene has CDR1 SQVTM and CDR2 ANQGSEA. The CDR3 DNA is TGCAGCGCCCTCTGGGACCCGCCGAAGCAGTACTTC. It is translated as CSALWDPPKQYF.

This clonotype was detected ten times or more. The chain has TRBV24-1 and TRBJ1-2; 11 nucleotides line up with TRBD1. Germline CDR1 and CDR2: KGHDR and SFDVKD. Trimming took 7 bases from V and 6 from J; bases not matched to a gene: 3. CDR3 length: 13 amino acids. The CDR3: CATRGQGENGYTF. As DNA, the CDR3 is TGTGCCACCAGGGGACAGGGGGAGAATGGCTACACCTTC.

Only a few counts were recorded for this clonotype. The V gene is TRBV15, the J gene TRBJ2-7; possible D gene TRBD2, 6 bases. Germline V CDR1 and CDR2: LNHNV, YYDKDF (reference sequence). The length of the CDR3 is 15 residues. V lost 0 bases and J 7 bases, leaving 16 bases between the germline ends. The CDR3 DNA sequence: TGTGCCACCAGCAGAGATTTTTTCGGGGGTCGGGAGCAGTACTTC. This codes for CATSRDFFGGREQYF.

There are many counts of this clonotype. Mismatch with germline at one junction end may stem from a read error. The CDR3 DNA reads as TGTGCTAGCAGCTTAGGGGCAGGGGGGCTCTACGAGCAGTACTTC. Amino acid sequence: CASSLGAGGLYEQYF. The V gene is TRBV7-7, the J gene TRBJ2-7; the D gene is possibly TRBD1 (7 bases). This CDR3 comprises 15 residues. Germline loops: CDR1 SSHAT, CDR2 FNYEAQ (reference sequence).

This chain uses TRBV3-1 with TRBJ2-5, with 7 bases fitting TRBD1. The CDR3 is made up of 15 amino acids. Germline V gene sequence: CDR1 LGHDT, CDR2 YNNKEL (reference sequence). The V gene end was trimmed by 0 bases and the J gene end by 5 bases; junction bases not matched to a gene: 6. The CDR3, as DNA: TGTGCCAGCAGCCAAGAGGTCCTCAGGGGGGAGACCCAGTACTTC. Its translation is CASSQEVLRGETQYF.

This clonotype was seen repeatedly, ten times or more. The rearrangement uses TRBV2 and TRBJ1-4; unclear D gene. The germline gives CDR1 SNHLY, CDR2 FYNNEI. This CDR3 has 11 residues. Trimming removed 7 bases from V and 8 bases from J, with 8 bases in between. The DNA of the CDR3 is TGTGCCAGCAACAGACAAGAAAAACTGTTTTTT. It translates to CASNRQEKLFF.

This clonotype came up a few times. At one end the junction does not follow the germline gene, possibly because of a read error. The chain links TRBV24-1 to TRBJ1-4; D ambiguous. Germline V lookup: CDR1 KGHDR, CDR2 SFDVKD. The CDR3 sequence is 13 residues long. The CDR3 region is CASSLSREGKLFF. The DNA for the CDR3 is TGTGCCAGCAGTTTATCCCGGGAGGGAAAACTGTTTTTT.

As DNA, the CDR3 is TGTGCCAGCAGCAGCGGGAGGGATGACACCGGGGAGCTGTTTTTT. Its protein product is CASSSGRDDTGELFF. This rearrangement joins TRBV6-1 to TRBJ2-2; 10 bases match TRBD2. V lost 6 bases and J lost 3; bases outside the gene matches: 4. The CDR3 runs 15 residues. The germline CDR1 and CDR2 sequences are MNHNS and SASEGT.